The 5 T cell receptor beta chains presented below share a single source sample, sequenced in a study of cytomegalovirus exposure and HLA in healthy donors. With 60 Vbeta and 13 Jbeta primers, the PCR was carried out. Sequencing used immunoSEQ multiplex PCR; TCRdb keeps in-frame clones, though not all of them. Of around 200,000 clones in the sample, under 80% were seen once. The source material was PBMCs. The receptors derive from a man under 40 in good health and CMV-seropositive.

The genes are TRBV10-2 and TRBJ2-5, with TRBD1 matching over 7 bases. J was trimmed by 2 bases and V by 7 bases; bases with no gene match: 10. The CDR3 sequence is 15 residues long. Germline V gives CDR1 WSHSY, CDR2 SAAADI. CDR3 residues: CASKLYRDRQETQYF. The CDR3 DNA is TGCGCCAGCAAATTGTACCGGGACAGACAAGAGACCCAGTACTTC.

The chain couples TRBV14 to TRBJ2-1; 7 bases fit TRBD2. Germline V lookup: CDR1 SGHDN, CDR2 FVKESK. The trim removed 1 base at V and 0 bases at J, leaving 3 bases unmatched. CDR3 length equals 16 residues. DNA for the CDR3: TGTGCCAGCAGCCAAGCTAGCGGAGGCTCCTACAATGAGCAGTTCTTC. This codes for CASSQASGGSYNEQFF.

CDR3 in amino acids: CASSPRGATYEQYF. Here the CDR3 DNA reads TGTGCCAGCAGCCCCAGGGGGGCTACCTACGAGCAGTACTTC. This rearrangement joins TRBV11-3 to TRBJ2-7, with TRBD1 as a possible D gene (7 bases). V was cut by 5 bases and J by 2 bases, with 13 bases left in between. Germline V gene sequence: CDR1 SGHNT, CDR2 YENEEA. This CDR3 comprises 14 residues.

The chain is built from TRBV28 and TRBJ2-1, with 7 bases matching TRBD1. This CDR3 comprises 15 residues. V shed 6 bases and J 0 bases; nucleotides not matched to a gene: 5. The germline V gene encodes CDR1 MDHEN and CDR2 SYDVKM. CDR3: CASRTGFSSYNEQFF. CDR3 bases: TGTGCCAGCAGGACAGGGTTTAGCTCCTACAATGAGCAGTTCTTC.

The chain is built from TRBV6-5 and TRBJ2-2, with 11 positions matching TRBD2. This CDR3 has 15 residues. Unmatched junction bases numbered 6, after V lost 5 bases and J lost 7 bases. Germline loops: CDR1 MNHEY, CDR2 SVGAGI. In nucleotides, the CDR3 is TGTGCCAGCAGTCTCTCTAGCGGGAGGATCGGGGAGCTGTTTTTT. Translation gives CASSLSSGRIGELFF.